The 2 T cell receptor beta chains below come from one sample, sequenced in a study of T cell responses to AZD1222 COVID-19 vaccine. Clones were sequenced by immunoSEQ multiplex PCR, and TCRdb holds only the in-frame ones, with some missing. Of about 170,000 clones in the sample, around 90% were seen once. Sample: peripheral blood, taken 28 days after the second AZD1222 dose. The origin of the receptors is an adult who received the AZD1222 COVID-19 vaccine.

The chain employs TRBV18 and TRBJ2-3; 7 bases fit TRBD1. Germline V gene sequence: CDR1 KGHSH, CDR2 LQKENI. Losses at the gene ends were 1 base for V and 2 bases for J; bases not matched to a gene: 12. CDR3 length: 18 amino acids. The CDR3 reads CASSPRGTAYSSTDTQYF. The CDR3 coding sequence is TGTGCCAGCTCACCACGGGGGACAGCTTATTCCTCCACAGATACGCAGTATTTT. Combining the CDR3 with reference TRBV18 and TRBJ2-3 gives the whole variable domain NAGVMQNPRHLVRRRGQEARLRCSPMKGHSHVYWYRQLPEEGLKFMVYLQKENIIDESGMPKERFSAEFPKEGPSILRIQQVVRGDSAAYFCASSPRGTAYSSTDTQYFGPGTRLTVL.

The chain carries TRBV7-6 and TRBJ2-1, with 8 bases identical to TRBD2. CDR1 is SGHVS and CDR2 is FNYEAQ in the germline V gene. V shed 5 bases and J 1 base; nucleotides not matched to a gene: 1. The CDR3 spans 14 residues. Written as DNA, the CDR3 is TGTGCCAGCAGCCGGGAGGGATCCTACAATGAGCAGTTCTTC. The encoded protein is CASSREGSYNEQFF.